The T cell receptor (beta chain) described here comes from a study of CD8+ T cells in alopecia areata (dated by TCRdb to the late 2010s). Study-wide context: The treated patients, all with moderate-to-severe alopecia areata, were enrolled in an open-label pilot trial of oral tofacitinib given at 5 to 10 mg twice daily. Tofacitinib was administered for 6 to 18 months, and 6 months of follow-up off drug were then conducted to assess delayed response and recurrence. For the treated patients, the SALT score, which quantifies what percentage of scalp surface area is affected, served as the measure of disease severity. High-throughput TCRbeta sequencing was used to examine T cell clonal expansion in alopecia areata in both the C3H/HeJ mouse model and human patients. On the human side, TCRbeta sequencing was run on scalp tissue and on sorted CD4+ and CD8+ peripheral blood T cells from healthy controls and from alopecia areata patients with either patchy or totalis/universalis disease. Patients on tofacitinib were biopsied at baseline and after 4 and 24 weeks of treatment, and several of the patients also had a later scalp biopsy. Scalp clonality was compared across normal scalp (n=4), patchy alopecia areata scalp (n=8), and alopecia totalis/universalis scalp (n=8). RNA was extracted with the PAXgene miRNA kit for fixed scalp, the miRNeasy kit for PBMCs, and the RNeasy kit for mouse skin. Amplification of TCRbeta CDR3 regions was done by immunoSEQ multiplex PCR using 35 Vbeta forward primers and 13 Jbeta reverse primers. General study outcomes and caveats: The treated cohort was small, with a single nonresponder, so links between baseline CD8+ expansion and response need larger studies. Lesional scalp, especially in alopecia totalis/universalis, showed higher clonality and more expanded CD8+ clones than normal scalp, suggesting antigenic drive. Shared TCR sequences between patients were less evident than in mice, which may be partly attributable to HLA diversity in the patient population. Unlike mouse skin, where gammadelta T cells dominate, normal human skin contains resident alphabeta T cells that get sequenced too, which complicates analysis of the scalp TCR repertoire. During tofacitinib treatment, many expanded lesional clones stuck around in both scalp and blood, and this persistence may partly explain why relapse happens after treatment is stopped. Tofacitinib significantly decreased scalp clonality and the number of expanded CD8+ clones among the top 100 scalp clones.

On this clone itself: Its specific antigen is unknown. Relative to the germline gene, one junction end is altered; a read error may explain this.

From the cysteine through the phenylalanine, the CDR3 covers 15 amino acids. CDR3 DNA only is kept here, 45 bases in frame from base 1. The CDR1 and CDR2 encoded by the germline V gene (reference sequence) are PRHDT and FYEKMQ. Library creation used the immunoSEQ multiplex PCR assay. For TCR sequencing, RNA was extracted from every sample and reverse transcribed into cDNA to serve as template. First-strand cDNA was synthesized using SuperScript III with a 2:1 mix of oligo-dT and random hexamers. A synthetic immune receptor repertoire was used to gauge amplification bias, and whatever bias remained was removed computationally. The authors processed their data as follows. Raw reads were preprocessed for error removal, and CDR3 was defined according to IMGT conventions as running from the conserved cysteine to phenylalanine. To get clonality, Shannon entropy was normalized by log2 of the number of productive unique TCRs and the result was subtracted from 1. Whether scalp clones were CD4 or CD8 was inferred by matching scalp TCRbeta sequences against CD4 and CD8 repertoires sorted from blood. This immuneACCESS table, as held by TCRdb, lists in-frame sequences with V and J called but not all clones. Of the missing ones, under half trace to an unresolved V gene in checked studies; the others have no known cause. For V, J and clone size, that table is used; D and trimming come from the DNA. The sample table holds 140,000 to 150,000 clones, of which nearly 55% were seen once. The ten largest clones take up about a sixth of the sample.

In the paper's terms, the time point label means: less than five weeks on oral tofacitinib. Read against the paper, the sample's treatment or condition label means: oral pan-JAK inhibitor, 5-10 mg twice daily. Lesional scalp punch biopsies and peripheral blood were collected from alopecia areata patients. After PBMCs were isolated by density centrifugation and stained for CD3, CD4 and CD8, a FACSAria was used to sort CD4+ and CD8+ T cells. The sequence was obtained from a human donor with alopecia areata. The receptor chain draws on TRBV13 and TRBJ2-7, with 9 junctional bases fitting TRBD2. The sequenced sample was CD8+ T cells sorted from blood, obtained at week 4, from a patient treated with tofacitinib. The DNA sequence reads TGTGCCAGCAACTTAGCGGGGGAAGGGTCCTACGAGCAGTACTTC. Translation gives CASNLAGEGSYEQYF.